The 3 T cell receptor beta chains listed next were all sequenced from one sample in a study of blood T cells in healthy people across ages. PCR was performed a second time for about 7 to 11 cycles using a sample-barcoded 5' primer and a J-beta primer mix. MiXCR, run by TCRdb on the 5' RACE reads, gives a single entry per CDR3 protein. This sample has about 1.4 million distinct CDR3 sequences, with 59% found just once. The sample consisted of blood. These receptor sequences come from a man between 18 and 35 years old in good health.

This clonotype was recorded once. The rearrangement uses TRBV6-1 and TRBJ2-7; a possible D gene is TRBD1 (6 bases). V was trimmed by 7 bases and J by 0 bases, leaving 13 bases between them. The CDR3 runs to 14 residues. CDR1 is MNHNS, CDR2 SASEGT, per germline. Written as DNA, the CDR3 is TGTGCCAGCATGAGAAGGGACATCTCCTACGAGCAGTACTTC. Translation gives CASMRRDISYEQYF.

The chain joins TRBV7-9 to TRBJ1-1; D not resolved. The germline V and J ends were trimmed by 1 base and 0 bases, with 6 bases remaining between them. The CDR3 is 14 residues long. Germline-derived CDR1 and CDR2 are SEHNR and FQNEAQ (reference sequence). The CDR3 reads CASSLGSMNTEAFF. In nucleotides, the CDR3 is TGTGCCAGCAGCTTAGGCAGCATGAACACTGAAGCTTTCTTT.

Comment on this clonotype: One junction end disagrees with the germline gene, perhaps due to a read error. This chain links TRBV5-1 with TRBJ2-7; 14 bases are shared with TRBD2. Germline lookup yields CDR1 SGHRS and CDR2 YFSETQ. The CDR3 totals 17 residues. The DNA for the CDR3 is TGCGCCAACAGCTTGGACTCCGGGACTAGCGGGAGCTACGAGCAGTACTTC. Translated: CANSLDSGTSGSYEQYF. Full variable domain (rest looked up from reference TRBV5-1 and TRBJ2-7): KAGVTQTPRYLIKTRGQQVTLSCSPISGHRSVSWYQQTPGQGLQFLFEYFSETQRNKGNFPGRFSGRQFSNSRSEMNVSTLELGDSALYLCANSLDSGTSGSYEQYFGPGTRLTVT.